This TCR beta chain was recovered during a study of OX40 agonist ivuxolimab in advanced cancers. In the study overall: As their treatment, patients were administered ivuxolimab, an agonistic anti-OX40 (CD134) antibody. While on treatment, patients had intravenous ivuxolimab at 0.01 to 10 mg/kg every 2 weeks.

Study conclusions and caveats: It was also the case that some nonresponders had low normalized T-cell clonal expansion.

Method: immunoSEQ multiplex PCR; TCRdb's copy keeps in-frame clones and lacks some. Seen here are about 48,000 clones, approximately 79% observed once, and the top ten hold about 2.1%. Systemic immunosuppression or autoimmune disease history was grounds to exclude patients. This CDR3 is 12 amino acids long. V lost 9 bases, J lost 5 bases, and 10 bases lay in between. In germline, CDR1 is MNHEY, CDR2 SVGAGI. About this clone itself: What it recognizes is unknown.

This sequence originates from an adult with an advanced solid tumor such as melanoma, head and neck, liver or kidney cancer. The chain couples TRBV6-5 to TRBJ2-2; the D is unclear. The sequencing here drew on CD4+ or CD8+ T cells sorted from blood, taken in a trial of the OX40 agonist ivuxolimab. The CDR3 is CASQRGTGELFF. CDR3 DNA sequence: TGTGCCAGTCAACGAGGTACCGGGGAGCTGTTTTTT.